This TCR beta chain was documented in a study of quantifying T cell responses using KT2 cells. About the research overall: Reverse transcription used primers in the TCR alpha and beta constant regions.

Looked up from germline, CDR1 is SGHVS and CDR2 is FQNEAQ. Trimming cost V 5 bases and J 0 bases, with 2 bases left between them. This CDR3 has 11 amino acids. A single-stranded UMI oligo with SP2 sequence was ligated to cDNA 3' ends. An equimolar mix of RC1.1 and RC1.2 primed the beta chain across TRBC1 and TRBC2. TCRdb ran MiXCR on the UMI-ligation and nested PCR reads and lists one entry per CDR3 protein. The data hold some 41,000 distinct CDR3 sequences, with about 17% observed a single time. The chain is built from TRBV7-8 and TRBJ2-7; D not resolved. Sequenced material: PBMCs spiked with cells of the T cell clone KT2. The receptor's source is a human donor. The CDR3 loop reads CASSASYEQYF. The CDR3 nucleotides are TGTGCCAGCAGCGCCTCCTACGAGCAGTACTTC.